Listed below are T cell receptor beta chains from one sample, sequenced in a study of control samples from healthy donors and cancer patients. Repertoires were generated with immunoSEQ multiplex PCR, while TCRdb's copy carries only in-frame clones and drops some. The sample records approximately 220,000 clones, 85% to 95% being singletons. The sample comprised blood. The receptor set was obtained from a man aged 45-60 years in good health. The CDR3 runs from the conserved cysteine through the conserved F or W. Fields, in order: CDR3 DNA, CDR3 protein, J gene, V gene, D gene, clone size. A D gene is named only where the DNA matches it firmly. The size of a clone is reported for some rows only, either as once, few or many, or as a class for expanded clones.

DNA: TGCGCCAGCAGCTTGGCAGGGCAACCGAATGAGCAGTTCTTC
CDR3: CASSLAGQPNEQFF
J: TRBJ2-1
V: TRBV5-1
D: NA
size: once

DNA: TGTGCCAGCCGTGCGGGACAGGGGAGGGACACCATATATTTT
CDR3: CASRAGQGRDTIYF
J: TRBJ1-3
V: TRBV28
D: TRBD1
size: NA

DNA: TGTGCCAGCAGCGGCAGGACGGGAGAAAAACTGTTTTTT
CDR3: CASSGRTGEKLFF
J: TRBJ1-4
V: TRBV5-6
D: NA
size: once

DNA: TGCGCCAGCAGCTTGGCACAGGGTGGGAATTCACCCCTCCACTTT
CDR3: CASSLAQGGNSPLHF
J: TRBJ1-6
V: TRBV5-1
D: NA
size: once

DNA: TGTGCCAGCTCACCCGTGACAGGGAACAATCAGCCCCAGCATTTT
CDR3: CASSPVTGNNQPQHF
J: TRBJ1-5
V: TRBV18
D: TRBD1
size: NA

DNA: TGTGCCAGTAGTATGGTAAACAGGGGGATTGGTAGCACCGGGGAGCTGTTTTTT
CDR3: CASSMVNRGIGSTGELFF
J: TRBJ2-2
V: TRBV19
D: TRBD1
size: NA

DNA: TGTGCCAGCAGCACTGGAGGGACAGGGGGCAGCTTCTCCTACAATGAGCAGTTCTTC
CDR3: CASSTGGTGGSFSYNEQFF
J: TRBJ2-1
V: TRBV5-8
D: TRBD1
size: NA

DNA: TGTGCCAGCAGCTGGACCGGGGGTGGGCACACTGAAGCTTTCTTT
CDR3: CASSWTGGGHTEAFF
J: TRBJ1-1
V: TRBV13
D: NA
size: once

DNA: TGTGCCATCAGTGAGGTCCCGTACACTGAAGCTTTCTTT
CDR3: CAISEVPYTEAFF
J: TRBJ1-1
V: TRBV10-3
D: NA
size: NA

DNA: TGTGCCAGTAGTATACTGACGGGTGACTCCTACGAGCAGTACTTC
CDR3: CASSILTGDSYEQYF
J: TRBJ2-7
V: TRBV19
D: NA
size: NA

DNA: TGTGCCAGCAGTGCCCGGACAGGGAAAGAGACCCAGTACTTC
CDR3: CASSARTGKETQYF
J: TRBJ2-5
V: TRBV28
D: TRBD1
size: NA

DNA: TGTGCCAGCAGCTTAGGAAGGGGGCGTGGGAACTATGGCTACACCTTC
CDR3: CASSLGRGRGNYGYTF
J: TRBJ1-2
V: TRBV7-8
D: TRBD1
size: NA

DNA: TGTGCCAGCTCATCGACAGACATGAACACTGAAGCTTTCTTT
CDR3: CASSSTDMNTEAFF
J: TRBJ1-1
V: TRBV18
D: NA
size: NA

DNA: TGTGCCAGCAGTTCTAGTCTCGTTGGGGAGCAGTACTTC
CDR3: CASSSSLVGEQYF
J: TRBJ2-7
V: TRBV9
D: NA
size: NA

DNA: TGTGCCAGCAGTGAACGACAGGGACTTAGGAACACCTTC
CDR3: CASSERQGLRNTF
J: TRBJ1-2
V: TRBV25-1
D: TRBD1
size: NA

DNA: TGTGCCAGCAGCCATGGACTAGCGGGGGCCAATGAGCAGTTCTTC
CDR3: CASSHGLAGANEQFF
J: TRBJ2-1
V: TRBV4-2
D: TRBD2
size: NA

DNA: TGTGCCAGCGGGACAGGGGCTTCACCCCTCCACTTT
CDR3: CASGTGASPLHF
J: TRBJ1-6
V: TRBV2
D: TRBD1
size: NA

DNA: TGTGCCAGCAGCGATCTATTAGCGGGGTGGGAGACCCAGTACTTC
CDR3: CASSDLLAGWETQYF
J: TRBJ2-5
V: TRBV9
D: TRBD2
size: once

DNA: TGTGCCAGCAGTTCCGGGACCCGAAACACCGGGGAGCTGTTTTTT
CDR3: CASSSGTRNTGELFF
J: TRBJ2-2
V: TRBV6-5
D: NA
size: NA

DNA: TGTGCGGGGAGAGAGTCGAACACCGGGGAGCTGTTTTTT
CDR3: CAGRESNTGELFF
J: TRBJ2-2
V: TRBV12-3/TRBV12-4
D: NA
size: NA

DNA: TGTGCCAGTAGTATGCGGCTGAATGGGGATGAGCAGTTCTTC
CDR3: CASSMRLNGDEQFF
J: TRBJ2-1
V: TRBV19
D: NA
size: NA

DNA: TGTGCCAGCAGCGTAGGGGGGCAAGATCAGCCCCAGCATTTT
CDR3: CASSVGGQDQPQHF
J: TRBJ1-5
V: TRBV9
D: NA
size: NA

DNA: TGCAGCGTTTCTAATGGCGGGGGGGCCCTGGGCACCGGGGAGCTGTTTTTT
CDR3: CSVSNGGGALGTGELFF
J: TRBJ2-2
V: TRBV29-1
D: TRBD2
size: NA

DNA: TGCGCCAGCAGCTTGTCCGGACAGGTATACAATGAGCAGTTCTTC
CDR3: CASSLSGQVYNEQFF
J: TRBJ2-1
V: TRBV5-1
D: TRBD1
size: NA

DNA: TGCGCCAGCAGCTTGATCGAAGGCGGCTATGGCTACACCTTC
CDR3: CASSLIEGGYGYTF
J: TRBJ1-2
V: TRBV5-1
D: NA
size: NA

DNA: TGTGCCAGCAGTTCCAGGGGCGTAACTGGAAACACCATATATTTT
CDR3: CASSSRGVTGNTIYF
J: TRBJ1-3
V: TRBV6-6
D: NA
size: once

DNA: TGCAGTGCTACCGAGGGGGGGGAGCAGTTCTTC
CDR3: CSATEGGEQFF
J: TRBJ2-1
V: TRBV20-1
D: NA
size: NA

DNA: TGTGCCACCAGTGATCAATGGCACGAAGTTTCACGGGACATTCAGTACTTC
CDR3: CATSDQWHEVSRDIQYF
J: TRBJ2-4
V: TRBV24-1
D: NA
size: NA

DNA: TGTGCCAGCTCCCAGGGACAGACAGATACGCAGTATTTT
CDR3: CASSQGQTDTQYF
J: TRBJ2-3
V: TRBV18
D: TRBD1
size: NA

DNA: TGCAGTGCTAGTGCCCCCCTAGGCAGGCAAAATCAGCCCCAGCATTTT
CDR3: CSASAPLGRQNQPQHF
J: TRBJ1-5
V: TRBV20-1
D: NA
size: NA

DNA: TGTGCCAGCAGTTTACAGACAGGGGGGAACACTGAAGCTTTCTTT
CDR3: CASSLQTGGNTEAFF
J: TRBJ1-1
V: TRBV28
D: TRBD1
size: NA

DNA: TGCGCCAGCAGTGTGACTAGCGGGGGCTCAGATACGCAGTATTTT
CDR3: CASSVTSGGSDTQYF
J: TRBJ2-3
V: TRBV10-1
D: TRBD2
size: NA